These 18 T cell receptor beta chains share one sample of origin, sequenced in a study of CD8+ T cells in alopecia areata. In each case, RNA was isolated and then reverse transcribed into cDNA as the sequencing template. The protocol was immunoSEQ multiplex PCR, while the TCRdb copy is restricted to in-frame clones and leaves out a portion. The top ten hold approximately 1.7% of the sample, which has around 290,000 clones, roughly 60% seen once. Stated treatment: oral pan-JAK inhibitor, 5-10 mg twice daily. Sequenced material: CD4+ T cells sorted from blood, taken at week 24, from a patient treated with tofacitinib. The receptor source for this set is a human donor with alopecia areata.

The rearrangement joins TRBV2 to TRBJ2-3, with D possibly TRBD2 on 6 matching bases. V was cut by 3 bases and J by 0 bases, with 7 bases left in between. CDR1 and CDR2 (germline): SNHLY, FYNNEI. The CDR3 sequence is 14 residues long. CDR3 sequence: CASSEGGSTDTQYF. As DNA, the CDR3 is TGTGCCAGCAGTGAGGGGGGAAGCACAGATACGCAGTATTTT.

This clone was detected only a few times. This CDR3 reads CASGTRDGGTEAFF. As DNA, the CDR3 is TGTGCCAGCGGCACGCGGGACGGGGGGACTGAAGCTTTCTTT. The chain links TRBV2 to TRBJ1-1; TRBD1 is a possible D gene (5 bases). This CDR3 comprises 14 residues. Trimming removed 8 bases from V and 5 bases from J, with 18 bases in between. Looked up from germline, CDR1 is SNHLY and CDR2 is FYNNEI. Based on the CDR3 plus reference TRBV2 and TRBJ1-1, the full variable domain is EPEVTQTPSHQVTQMGQEVILRCVPISNHLYFYWYRQILGQKVEFLVSFYNNEISEKSEIFDDQFSVERPDGSNFTLKIRSTKLEDSAMYFCASGTRDGGTEAFFGQGTRLTVV.

The chain employs TRBV30 and TRBJ1-3, with D unclear. CDR3 length equals 16 residues. V lost 2 bases and J 0 bases, leaving 14 bases between the germline ends. CDR1 and CDR2 from the germline V gene are GTSNPN and SVGIG (reference sequence). As DNA, the CDR3 is TGTGCCTGGAGTACTCTCTCCGACTACTCTGGAAACACCATATATTTT. This sequence encodes CAWSTLSDYSGNTIYF.

The rearrangement joins TRBV4-2 to TRBJ1-1, with D possibly TRBD1 on 6 matching bases. Germline V gene data show CDR1 as LGHNA and CDR2 as YNFKEQ. This CDR3 comprises 15 residues. The V and J ends lost 3 bases and 4 bases respectively, with 15 bases between them. The CDR3 is CASSQVVQGGTEAFF. The CDR3, as DNA: TGTGCCAGCAGCCAGGTCGTACAGGGTGGCACTGAAGCTTTCTTT.

This chain joins TRBV11-2 and TRBJ2-7; a possible D gene is TRBD1 (6 bases). The CDR3 has 13 amino acids. Germline CDR1 is SGHAT and CDR2 is FQNNGV. With 4 bases removed from V and 3 bases from J, the gap between germline ends came to 10 bases. The CDR3 DNA is TGTGCCAGCAGCTCGAACAGGGTCTACGAGCAGTACTTC. It is translated as CASSSNRVYEQYF.

The gene calls are TRBV14 and TRBJ2-1; 9 bases agree with TRBD1. V dropped 6 bases and J dropped 0; count of bases not matched to a gene: 12. The CDR3 spans 18 residues. Germline V gene data show CDR1 as SGHDN and CDR2 as FVKESK. In DNA form, the CDR3 reads TGTGCCAGCAGTCTGCGGACAGGGGTGTTTAGCTCCTACAATGAGCAGTTCTTC. Its protein is CASSLRTGVFSSYNEQFF.

The CDR3 sequence is CASSSPGGANVLTF. The DNA for the CDR3 is TGTGCCAGCAGTTCCCCGGGGGGGGCCAACGTCCTGACTTTC. The chain links TRBV27 to TRBJ2-6; D may be TRBD2 (5 bases). The germline gives CDR1 MNHEY, CDR2 SMNVEV (reference sequence). This CDR3 comprises 14 residues. The V end lost 4 bases, the J end lost 4 bases, and 8 bases lay between the germline ends.

This chain joins TRBV30 and TRBJ2-5, with TRBD2 matching 14 bases. Germline values: CDR1 GTSNPN, CDR2 SVGIG (reference sequence). This CDR3 is 20 amino acids long. V was clipped by 2 bases and J by 5 bases; unmatched bases: 19. The CDR3 DNA sequence: TGTGCCTGGAGTTCCCCCGAGACTAGCGGGGGGGCATGGTCGCGGGAGACCCAGTACTTC. It translates to CAWSSPETSGGAWSRETQYF. The variable domain in full, with the rest retrieved from reference TRBV30 and TRBJ2-5, is SQTIHQWPATLVQPVGSPLSLECTVEGTSNPNLYWYRQAAGRGLQLLFYSVGIGQISSEVPQNLSASRPQDRQFILSSKKLLLSDSGFYLCAWSSPETSGGAWSRETQYFGPGTRLLVL.

This clone appeared a few times. Distinct nucleotide sequences in the sample also encode this CDR3. V gene TRBV7-9 combines with J gene TRBJ1-1; 7 bases line up with TRBD1. The CDR3 extends over 14 amino acids. The trim removed 5 bases at V and 2 bases at J, leaving 5 bases unmatched. Germline loops: CDR1 SEHNR, CDR2 FQNEAQ (reference sequence). This CDR3 is CASSLGTANTEAFF. CDR3 nucleotide sequence: TGTGCCAGCAGCCTTGGGACAGCTAACACTGAAGCTTTCTTT.

In this sample, this clone turned up once. This chain joins TRBV28 and TRBJ2-5, with 10 bases that match TRBD1. J was trimmed by 5 bases and V by 3 bases; bases with no gene match: 6. This CDR3 is built from 15 residues. CDR1 and CDR2 (germline): MDHEN, SYDVKM. CDR3 DNA sequence: TGTGCCAGCAGTTTCTTGACAGGGGGCGCGGAGACCCAGTACTTC. Encoded protein: CASSFLTGGAETQYF.

This clone came up a few times. The J gene is TRBJ1-1, the V gene TRBV20-1, with D maybe TRBD1 (5 bases). The CDR3 runs to 11 residues. V was trimmed by 3 bases and J by 8 bases, leaving 10 bases between them. Germline loops: CDR1 DFQATT, CDR2 SNEGSKA (reference sequence). The CDR3 DNA reads TGCAGTGCTAGGTCGGCAGGGGAAGCTTTCTTT. It is translated as CSARSAGEAFF.

The rearrangement joins TRBV28 to TRBJ1-6; D is uncertain. V dropped 10 bases and J dropped 3 bases, with 16 bases sitting between them. Germline-derived CDR1 and CDR2 are MDHEN and SYDVKM. This CDR3 has 15 residues. CDR3 protein: CATRPGHNYNSPLHF. CDR3 DNA: TGTGCCACCAGACCCGGGCATAACTATAATTCACCCCTCCACTTT.

V and J are TRBV7-9 and TRBJ1-1; no clear D. The CDR3 runs to 15 residues. Trimming took 5 bases from V and 0 from J, leaving 13 bases between them. CDR1 SEHNR and CDR2 FQNEAQ come from the germline V gene (reference sequence). Here the CDR3 reads CASSVDLVLNTEAFF. In DNA form, the CDR3 reads TGTGCCAGCAGCGTTGACCTAGTCTTGAACACTGAAGCTTTCTTT.

For the CDR3, the DNA is TGTGCCAGCAGTTTACAGAACACTGAAGCTTTCTTT. As protein: CASSLQNTEAFF. The chain combines TRBV28 with TRBJ1-1, with D unclear. The CDR3 spans 12 residues. The V gene's germline CDR1 is MDHEN and CDR2 SYDVKM. V shed 2 bases and J shed 1 base, with 2 bases lying between them.

Points on this clone: One end of the junction is discordant with germline, which a read error may explain. In DNA form, the CDR3 reads TGTGCCAGCAGCGGCGACACTGGAGACACCATATATTTT. Residues: CASSGDTGDTIYF. V is TRBV9 and J is TRBJ1-3, with no clear D. CDR1 and CDR2 from the germline V gene are SGDLS and YYNGEE. This CDR3 comprises 13 residues.

The genes are TRBV7-9 and TRBJ2-4; perhaps TRBD2 as D (6 bases). The CDR3 consists of 13 residues. The germline V gene has CDR1 SEHNR and CDR2 FQNEAQ (reference sequence). Trimming took 0 bases from V and 14 from J, leaving 14 bases between them. The CDR3 region has the DNA TGTGCCAGCAGCTTAGCCGGAGACGGGAGAAAGTACTTC. Its protein is CASSLAGDGRKYF.

The V and J genes are TRBV29-1 and TRBJ2-2, with D unclear. Trimming shortened V by 4 bases and J by 4 bases, and 7 bases separated the two germline ends. Germline CDR1 is SQVTM and CDR2 is ANQGSEA. The CDR3 covers 12 residues. CDR3 sequence reads: CSVVVTTGELFF. For the CDR3, the DNA is TGCAGCGTTGTGGTTACCACCGGGGAGCTGTTTTTT.

V usage is TRBV30 and J usage is TRBJ2-4, with TRBD1 matching 7 bases. With V trimmed by 7 bases and J by 0 bases, 6 bases remained unmatched. This CDR3 region has 14 residues. Germline assignment: CDR1 GTSNPN and CDR2 SVGIG (reference sequence). The CDR3 loop reads CALAQGLAKNIQYF. The CDR3 DNA reads TGTGCCTTAGCACAGGGGTTAGCCAAAAACATTCAGTACTTC.